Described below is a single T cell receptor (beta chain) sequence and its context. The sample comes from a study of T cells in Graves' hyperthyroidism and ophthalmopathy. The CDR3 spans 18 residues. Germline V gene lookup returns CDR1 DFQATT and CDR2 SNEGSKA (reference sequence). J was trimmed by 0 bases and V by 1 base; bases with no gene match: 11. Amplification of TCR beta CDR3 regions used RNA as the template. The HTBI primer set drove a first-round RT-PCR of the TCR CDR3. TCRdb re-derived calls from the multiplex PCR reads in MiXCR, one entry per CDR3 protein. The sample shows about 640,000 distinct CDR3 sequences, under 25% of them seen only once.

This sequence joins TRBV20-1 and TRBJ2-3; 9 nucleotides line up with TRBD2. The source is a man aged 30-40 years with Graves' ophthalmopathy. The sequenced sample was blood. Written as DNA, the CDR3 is TGCAGTGCTAGAGCCAAGAAAGCCCTAGCGGGAAGCACAGATACGCAGTATTTT. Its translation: CSARAKKALAGSTDTQYF.